By share of the sample, the clone carrying this T cell receptor (beta chain) is medium-sized (0.01 to 0.1%). Its antigen is still unknown. Germline CDR1 SGHNT, CDR2 YENEEA. The CDR3 is 16 amino acids. V shed 5 bases, J shed 5 bases, and the junction held 9 bases outside the gene matches. This sample is drawn from a study of T cells in localized non-small cell lung cancer. Study-wide results and limits: Prolonged overall survival went with higher T cell density in the blood. Uninvolved adjacent lung, not tumor, had the highest T cell clonality. Only one tumor region went through sequencing, so heterogeneity may still be there. There were a median 57 of the top 100 tumor clones appearing in adjacent lung.

The assay was immunoSEQ multiplex PCR, and TCRdb's table has in-frame clones only and misses some. Of over a thousand clones in the sample, roughly 28% were seen once. Sequenced material: normal lung tissue next to the tumor, taken before any cancer treatment. The TCR sequence derives from an older male donor with stage I lung adenocarcinoma. V is TRBV11-3 and J is TRBJ2-7; 13 positions match TRBD2. Written as DNA, the CDR3 is TGTGCCAGCAGCCTCACACTAGCGGGAGGGCCCCACGAGCAGTACTTC. Protein sequence: CASSLTLAGGPHEQYF.